Listed below are T cell receptor beta chains from one sample, sequenced in a study of radiotherapy plus CTLA-4 blockade in lung cancer. Only in-frame clones appear in the TCRdb table, and some are missing; sequencing was by immunoSEQ multiplex PCR. The sample contains around 77,000 clones, roughly 70% of which appear only once. The sample was peripheral blood, taken from a patient treated with radiotherapy plus ipilimumab. These receptors were taken from a human donor with non-small cell lung cancer whose response to radiotherapy plus ipilimumab could not be evaluated. Both conserved end residues are part of each CDR3. D genes are given only for firm matches. Expanded clones get a size class; other rows say once, few or many, or leave the size out.

>once|TRBJ2-2|NA|TRBV2
TGTGCCAGCAGTTACAGGGCCGGGGAGCTGTTTTTT
CASSYRAGELFF
>NA|TRBJ2-7|TRBD1|TRBV4-3
TGCGCCAGCAGCCCACGAGGGACAGGGGCCGAGCAGTACTTC
CASSPRGTGAEQYF
>few|TRBJ1-6|NA|TRBV4-1
TGCGCCAGCAGCCAAGTACTTAATTCACCCCTCCACTTT
CASSQVLNSPLHF
>NA|TRBJ2-3|TRBD2|TRBV25-1
TGTGCCAGCAGTGATATTGCGGGAGCAGATACGCAGTATTTT
CASSDIAGADTQYF
>NA|TRBJ1-1|TRBD1|TRBV5-6
TGTGCCAGCAGCCCCCTTTTCCGACAGGGGGCAAGGAACACTGAAGCTTTCTTT
CASSPLFRQGARNTEAFF
>NA|TRBJ2-7|TRBD1|TRBV11-2
TGTGCCAGCAGCTTTGGACAGGGAAGTCCCTACGAGCAGTACTTC
CASSFGQGSPYEQYF
>NA|TRBJ1-1|NA|TRBV30
TGTGCCTGGAGTGTAAGTAAGACGAGGTCTAACACTGAAGCTTTCTTT
CAWSVSKTRSNTEAFF
>once|TRBJ2-7|NA|TRBV29-1
TGCACTCGGCGCGGCCATTTCTACGAGCAGTACTTC
CTRRGHFYEQYF
>NA|TRBJ1-1|NA|TRBV5-8
TGTGCCAGCGTTCTAAGGCAGGGAGGGGGTGAAGCTTTCTTT
CASVLRQGGGEAFF
>NA|TRBJ1-1|NA|TRBV5-1
TGCGCCAGCAGCTTTGAGGGTGGTGGCACTGAAGCTTTCTTT
CASSFEGGGTEAFF
>NA|TRBJ2-4|TRBD1|TRBV6-5
TGTGCCAGCAGACCTACGGGACAGGGCATAAACATTCAGTACTTC
CASRPTGQGINIQYF
>NA|TRBJ2-7|NA|TRBV27
TGTGCCAGCAGTTTGGAGGCCAGAGCCTACGAGCAGTACTTC
CASSLEARAYEQYF
>once|TRBJ1-1|NA|TRBV27
TGTGCCAGCAGTTTATGGGCAGGGAACACTGAAGCTTTCTTT
CASSLWAGNTEAFF
>NA|TRBJ2-1|TRBD2|TRBV19
TGTGCCAGTGCCCGGAGCGGGGATTCCTACAATGAGCAGTTCTTC
CASARSGDSYNEQFF
>NA|TRBJ2-1|NA|TRBV29-1
TGCAGCGTCCTACGGGGACAACTATACAATGAGCAGTTCTTC
CSVLRGQLYNEQFF